The present TCR beta chain was sequenced within a study of blood T cell repertoires in COVID-19. Study details: The study drew acute and convalescent COVID-19 samples from the United States, Italy and Spain.

The germline V gene encodes CDR1 SGHRS and CDR2 YFSETQ. The V and J ends lost 0 bases and 5 bases, in that order; junction bases with no gene match: 2. This CDR3 is built from 15 residues. As originally analysed: Nucleated cell number was recorded as an estimate derived from reference gene primer amplification. Assay: immunoSEQ multiplex PCR; the TCRdb copy retains only in-frame clones and omits some. V and J calls and clone size are given by that table; D and trimming were obtained from the DNA. The data contain about 330,000 clones, about 90% of them singletons. Recovered Cohort 3 donors showed two negative PCRs, clearance, or symptom resolution.

Sequenced material: PBMCs or T cells enriched from blood (not recorded which). This clonotype was obtained from a woman aged 25 to 39 who had recovered from COVID-19. This chain uses TRBV5-1 with TRBJ1-5; 10 nucleotides line up with TRBD1. CDR3 coding DNA: TGCGCCAGCAGCTTGGACGGGACAGGGGATCAGCCCCAGCATTTT. Protein: CASSLDGTGDQPQHF.